Presented here are 22 T cell receptor beta chains from one specimen sequenced in a study of cytomegalovirus exposure and HLA in healthy donors. Primers included in the PCR were 60 Vbeta and 13 Jbeta primers. Produced via immunoSEQ multiplex PCR; TCRdb's table is partial and in-frame only. The table records 100,000 to 150,000 clones, over 70% of them present only once. The specimen sequenced was PBMCs. These receptors originate from a woman aged 35 to 49 in good health and CMV-seronegative.

This clone was seen a few times. This chain joins TRBV6-1 and TRBJ2-1, with TRBD1 identical over 7 bases. This CDR3 spans 14 amino acids. V trimming: 8 bases; J trimming: 0 bases; junction bases outside the gene matches: 4. CDR1 and CDR2 from the germline V gene are MNHNS and SASEGT. The DNA for the CDR3 is TGTGCCAGCGCCCGGGACAGCTCCTACAATGAGCAGTTCTTC. It codes for CASARDSSYNEQFF.

V is TRBV7-8 and J is TRBJ1-2; tentative D call: TRBD1 (5 bases). The CDR3 runs 14 residues. V was cut by 2 bases and J by 6 bases, with 13 bases left in between. Per germline, CDR1 SGHVS and CDR2 FQNEAQ. In nucleotides, the CDR3 is TGTGCCAGCAGCTTATGGGGGGGGAGGAATGGCTACACCTTC. Translation: CASSLWGGRNGYTF.

The chain couples TRBV16 to TRBJ2-2; 7 positions match TRBD1. The CDR3 length is 15 residues. V lost 1 base and J lost 5; bases outside the gene matches: 4. CDR1 is KGHSY, CDR2 FQNENV, per germline. CDR3 nucleotide sequence: TGTGCCAGCAGCCAATTAGGACAGGCAACCGGGGAGCTGTTTTTT. Translating gives CASSQLGQATGELFF.

The genes are TRBV7-8 and TRBJ2-7; 9 bases agree with TRBD2. The CDR3 loop spans 15 amino acids. CDR1 and CDR2 (germline): SGHVS, FQNEAQ. V lost 5 bases and J lost 7; bases outside the gene matches: 12. The CDR3 DNA reads TGTGCCAGCAGCCCTCTTGGTAGCGGGAGCCGGGAGCAGTACTTC. Amino acid sequence: CASSPLGSGSREQYF. Using reference TRBV7-8 and TRBJ2-7 for the parts outside the CDR3, the full variable domain is GAGVSQSPRYKVAKRGQDVALRCDPISGHVSLFWYQQALGQGPEFLTYFQNEAQLDKSGLPSDRFFAERPEGSVSTLKIQRTQQEDSAVYLCASSPLGSGSREQYFGPGTRLTVT.

For this clone: Other DNA sequences in the same sample also yield this CDR3. This sequence joins TRBV6-5 and TRBJ2-7; 8 nucleotides align to TRBD1. J was trimmed by 6 bases and V by 5 bases; bases with no gene match: 3. CDR1 MNHEY and CDR2 SVGAGI come from the germline V gene. CDR3 length: 12 amino acids. CDR3 amino acids: CASSRTGGEQYF. The CDR3 nucleotides are TGTGCCAGCAGTCGTACAGGGGGCGAGCAGTACTTC.

This clone was picked up a small number of times. The chain links TRBV11-3 to TRBJ1-5; weak D call: TRBD1 (6 bases). The ends were cut back, 2 bases at V and 2 bases at J, with 13 bases in the middle. Germline loops: CDR1 SGHNT, CDR2 YENEEA. The CDR3 has 16 amino acids. CDR3 region: CASSLTGGARNQPQHF. In DNA form, the CDR3 reads TGTGCCAGCAGCTTAACGGGGGGCGCGCGCAATCAGCCCCAGCATTTT. Drawing the rest from reference TRBV11-3 and TRBJ1-5, the complete variable domain is EAGVVQSPRYKIIEKKQPVAFWCNPISGHNTLYWYLQNLGQGPELLIRYENEEAVDDSQLPKDRFSAERLKGVDSTLKIQPAELGDSAVYLCASSLTGGARNQPQHFGDGTRLSIL.

This sequence joins TRBV7-3 and TRBJ2-2, with TRBD2 matching over 10 bases. The CDR3 contains 18 residues. V was clipped by 1 base and J by 6 bases; unmatched bases: 11. Germline V gives CDR1 SGHTA, CDR2 FQGTGA. The CDR3 sequence: CASSLNPVLAGEAGELFF. The CDR3 bases are TGTGCCAGCAGCTTAAATCCAGTGCTAGCGGGGGAGGCCGGGGAGCTGTTTTTT.

The chain links TRBV9 to TRBJ1-3; D not resolved. CDR3 length: 15 residues. CDR1 is SGDLS, CDR2 YYNGEE, per germline. Trimming removed 0 bases from V and 2 bases from J, with 9 bases in between. CDR3 protein: CASSVGVIPGNTIYF. The CDR3 region has the DNA TGTGCCAGCAGCGTAGGCGTAATTCCTGGAAACACCATATATTTT.

As concerns this clone: One junction end disagrees with the germline gene, perhaps due to a read error. The genes are TRBV11-2 and TRBJ2-2; 10 bases match TRBD1. Germline V lookup: CDR1 SGHAT, CDR2 FQNNGV. This CDR3 spans 16 amino acids. CDR3 sequence: CASREPGQGNPGELFF. In DNA, the CDR3 is TGTGCCAGCAGGGAGCCGGGACAGGGGAACCCCGGGGAGCTGTTTTTT.

The CDR3 DNA reads TGTGCCAGCAGCGCTAGCGGACCCACAGATACGCAGTATTTT. It is translated as CASSASGPTDTQYF. The gene calls are TRBV5-4 and TRBJ2-3; 7 nucleotides line up with TRBD2. The CDR3 totals 14 residues. The germline V gene encodes CDR1 SGHNT and CDR2 YYREEE (reference sequence). Trimming removed 4 bases from V and 2 bases from J; junction bases left unmatched: 4.

The chain is built from TRBV9 and TRBJ1-2; 10 bases are a match to TRBD1. Per germline, CDR1 SGDLS and CDR2 YYNGEE. Germline trimming cut 4 bases from V and 0 bases from J; bases unmatched to any gene: 9. CDR3 size: 17 residues. CDR3 DNA sequence: TGTGCCAGCAGCATATCGGGACAGGGGAGTCCTAACTATGGCTACACCTTC. This gives the protein CASSISGQGSPNYGYTF.

The chain carries TRBV7-9 and TRBJ1-2, with D unclear. This CDR3 has 14 amino acids. CDR1 and CDR2 (germline): SEHNR, FQNEAQ (reference sequence). V shed 0 bases and J shed 7 bases, with 12 bases lying between them. Here the CDR3 DNA reads TGTGCCAGCAGCTTAGCGGGATACCGGGGTGGCTACACCTTC. Protein: CASSLAGYRGGYTF.

V gene TRBV5-1 combines with J gene TRBJ2-4; 8 bases are shared with TRBD1. Germline-derived CDR1 and CDR2 are SGHRS and YFSETQ. CDR3 length equals 14 residues. V lost 3 bases to trimming and J lost 6 bases; unmatched junction nucleotides: 5. The DNA of the CDR3 is TGCGCCAGCAGCTCATCAGACAGGGGAAACATTCAGTACTTC. Translation: CASSSSDRGNIQYF.

The table lists this clone with a few counts. The CDR3: CASSQASGAPTEAFF. In DNA, the CDR3 is TGTGCCAGCAGCCAGGCTTCAGGGGCCCCTACTGAAGCTTTCTTT. The V and J genes are TRBV4-2 and TRBJ1-1; tentative D call: TRBD1 (6 bases). The germline V and J ends were trimmed by 3 bases and 5 bases, with 16 bases remaining between them. Germline V gives CDR1 LGHNA, CDR2 YNFKEQ. The CDR3 length is 15 residues.

The rearrangement uses TRBV11-1 and TRBJ2-5, with 8 bases fitting TRBD1. The CDR3 runs 14 residues. The germline gives CDR1 SGHAT, CDR2 FQDESV (reference sequence). The ends lost 4 bases at V and 4 bases at J; junction bases unmatched: 5. The CDR3 spells CASSSSRGPETQYF. The CDR3 nucleotides read TGTGCCAGCAGCTCCTCCAGGGGGCCAGAGACCCAGTACTTC. The variable domain in full, with the rest retrieved from reference TRBV11-1 and TRBJ2-5, is EAEVAQSPRYKITEKSQAVAFWCDPISGHATLYWYRQILGQGPELLVQFQDESVVDDSQLPKDRFSAERLKGVDSTLKIQPAELGDSAMYLCASSSSRGPETQYFGPGTRLLVL.

This clone was observed a single time. The chain couples TRBV5-6 to TRBJ2-3, with 8 bases matching TRBD2. The CDR3 contains 18 residues. J lost 2 bases, V lost 4 bases, and 15 bases had no gene match. Germline lookup yields CDR1 SGHDT and CDR2 YYEEEE. In DNA, the CDR3 is TGTGCCAGCAGCCTGCCCCGGACTAGCTTGTCCCACACAGATACGCAGTATTTT. This gives the protein CASSLPRTSLSHTDTQYF.

CDR3 sequence (DNA): TGCGCCAGCAGCCAAATAGCGGGAGGGCCTGAAGATACGCAGTATTTT. Translating it yields CASSQIAGGPEDTQYF. This chain joins TRBV4-1 and TRBJ2-3, with 11 bases aligning to TRBD2. The ends lost 2 bases at V and 5 bases at J; junction bases unmatched: 6. Germline CDR1 MGHRA, CDR2 YSYEKL. This CDR3 spans 16 amino acids.

The gene calls are TRBV5-1 and TRBJ2-1; D uncertain. The germline V and J ends were trimmed by 0 bases and 9 bases, with 4 bases remaining between them. Per germline, CDR1 SGHRS and CDR2 YFSETQ. The CDR3 is 11 residues long. As DNA, the CDR3 is TGCGCCAGCAGCTTGGACTCTGAGCAGTTCTTC. The encoded protein is CASSLDSEQFF.

The rearrangement joins TRBV9 to TRBJ2-5; 12 nucleotides align to TRBD2. Trimming took 0 bases from V and 4 from J; bases not matched to a gene: 4. Germline CDR1 SGDLS, CDR2 YYNGEE. The CDR3 sequence is 16 residues long. CDR3 sequence: CASSVASGRAGETQYF. CDR3 nucleotide sequence: TGTGCCAGCAGCGTAGCTAGCGGGAGGGCCGGAGAGACCCAGTACTTC. Full variable domain (remainder filled in from reference TRBV9 and TRBJ2-5): DSGVTQTPKHLITATGQRVTLRCSPRSGDLSVYWYQQSLDQGLQFLIQYYNGEERAKGNILERFSAQQFPDLHSELNLSSLELGDSALYFCASSVASGRAGETQYFGPGTRLLVL.

The chain has TRBV4-2 and TRBJ1-1; the D is unclear. The CDR3 is 14 amino acids. Germline loops: CDR1 LGHNA, CDR2 YNFKEQ. V lost 3 bases, J lost 7 bases, and 15 bases lay in between. The CDR3 loop reads CASSHSRRGIEAFF. The CDR3 nucleotides read TGTGCCAGCAGCCACTCCCGGCGAGGGATTGAAGCTTTCTTT.

The chain combines TRBV19 with TRBJ1-4, with 7 bases that match TRBD1. J gave up 0 bases and V 1 base, and 5 bases lay outside the gene matches. Germline-derived CDR1 and CDR2 are LNHDA and SQIVND (reference sequence). The CDR3 is 17 amino acids. The DNA for the CDR3 is TGTGCCAGTAGTATAGGACAGGGCGCAACAACTAATGAAAAACTGTTTTTT. It translates to CASSIGQGATTNEKLFF.

Only one count was recorded for this clone. V is TRBV27 and J is TRBJ2-7; possibly TRBD2 for D (6 bases). The CDR3 runs 13 residues. Trimming shortened V by 8 bases and J by 3 bases, and 14 bases separated the two germline ends. Germline CDR1 is MNHEY and CDR2 is SMNVEV (reference sequence). CDR3 nucleotides: TGTGCCAGCGCCCCCGGGGGAGGCTACGAGCAGTACTTC. Protein sequence: CASAPGGGYEQYF.